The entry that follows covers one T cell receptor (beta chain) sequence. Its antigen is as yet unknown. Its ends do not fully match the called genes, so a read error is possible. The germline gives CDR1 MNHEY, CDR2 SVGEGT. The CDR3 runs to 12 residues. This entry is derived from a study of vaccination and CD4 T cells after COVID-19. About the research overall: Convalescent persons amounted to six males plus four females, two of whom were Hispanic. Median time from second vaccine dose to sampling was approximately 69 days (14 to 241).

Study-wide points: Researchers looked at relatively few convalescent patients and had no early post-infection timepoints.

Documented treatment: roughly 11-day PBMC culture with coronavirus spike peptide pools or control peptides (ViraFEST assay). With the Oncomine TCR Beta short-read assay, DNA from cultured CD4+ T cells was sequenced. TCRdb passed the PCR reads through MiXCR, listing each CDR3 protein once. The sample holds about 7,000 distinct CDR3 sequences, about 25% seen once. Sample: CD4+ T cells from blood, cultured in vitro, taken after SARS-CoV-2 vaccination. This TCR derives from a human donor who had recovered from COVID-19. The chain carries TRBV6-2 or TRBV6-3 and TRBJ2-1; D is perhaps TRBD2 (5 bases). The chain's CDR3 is CASSYGNGVGVF. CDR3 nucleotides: TGTGCCAGCAGTTACGGGAACGGGGTCGGTGTCTTC.